Following are 30 T cell receptor beta chains from one sample sequenced in a study of response to subunit inactivated influenza vaccine. TCRdb recomputed calls from the RT-PCR reads with MiXCR, one row per CDR3 protein. The sample carries hundreds of thousands of distinct CDR3 sequences, approximately 18% recorded once. Sample: PBMCs from blood, taken about 5 days after vaccination. These receptors originate from a man aged 50 to 59 who received an inactivated influenza vaccine.

In its sample, this clonotype was seen a few times. V and J are TRBV7-9 and TRBJ2-3; 12 positions match TRBD1. Germline CDR1 SEHNR, CDR2 FQNEAQ (reference sequence). The CDR3 totals 16 residues. V shed 4 bases and J 6 bases; nucleotides not matched to a gene: 8. The CDR3 loop is CASSSFRDRGPDTQYF. CDR3 DNA: TGTGCCAGCAGCTCCTTCCGGGACAGGGGGCCGGATACGCAGTATTTT.

V usage is TRBV28 and J usage is TRBJ2-7, with 11 nucleotides matching TRBD1. The germline V gene encodes CDR1 MDHEN and CDR2 SYDVKM. The V gene end was trimmed by 5 bases and the J gene end by 8 bases; junction bases not matched to a gene: 8. The CDR3 contains 14 residues. Here the CDR3 reads CASSTGQGAGKQYF. The CDR3 DNA reads TGTGCCAGCAGTACCGGACAGGGGGCTGGTAAGCAGTACTTC. The variable domain in full, with the rest retrieved from reference TRBV28 and TRBJ2-7, is DVKVTQSSRYLVKRTGEKVFLECVQDMDHENMFWYRQDPGLGLRLIYFSYDVKMKEKGDIPEGYSVSREKKERFSLILESASTNQTSMYLCASSTGQGAGKQYFGPGTRLTVT.

The chain carries TRBV24-1 and TRBJ2-7, with TRBD2 matching over 7 bases. Germline trimming cut 4 bases from V and 2 bases from J; bases unmatched to any gene: 10. This CDR3 spans 16 amino acids. The germline V gene encodes CDR1 KGHDR and CDR2 SFDVKD. The CDR3 nucleotides are TGTGCCACCAGTGACGGAAGGAGCGGGGCCGCCTACGAGCAGTACTTC. It is translated as CATSDGRSGAAYEQYF.

The chain joins TRBV28 to TRBJ2-7, with 12 bases lining up with TRBD2. The germline gives CDR1 MDHEN, CDR2 SYDVKM. The trim removed 6 bases at V and 3 bases at J, leaving 6 bases unmatched. The CDR3 has 15 amino acids. The CDR3 sequence is CASRPWTSGIYEQYF. In DNA form, the CDR3 reads TGTGCCAGCAGACCCTGGACTAGCGGGATCTACGAGCAGTACTTC.

This clonotype was observed a few times. The chain combines TRBV4-3 with TRBJ2-1; 9 positions match TRBD2. Germline CDR1 reads LGHNA; CDR2 reads YSLEER. The trim removed 4 bases at V and 6 bases at J, leaving 10 bases unmatched. This CDR3 region has 16 residues. The CDR3 DNA reads as TGCGCCAGCAGCCGGGTTGGAGCGGGGGGTTCCAATGAGCAGTTCTTC. Translated, it gives CASSRVGAGGSNEQFF.

This clonotype was seen a few times. The chain carries TRBV27 and TRBJ2-7; D is unresolved. Germline V gene sequence: CDR1 MNHEY, CDR2 SMNVEV (reference sequence). Deletions cut 0 bases from V and 0 bases from J, with 6 bases between. The CDR3 contains 14 residues. The CDR3 reads CASSLSLSSYEQYF. CDR3 coding DNA: TGTGCCAGCAGTTTATCGCTTTCCTCCTACGAGCAGTACTTC.

CDR3 in amino acids: CASSNPRRGGTGELFF. CDR3 coding DNA: TGTGCCAGCAGCAATCCCCGCCGGGGGGGAACCGGGGAGCTGTTTTTT. The chain employs TRBV21-1 and TRBJ2-2; TRBD2 is the table's D call, not checked against the DNA. TRBV21-1 is noted as a pseudogene. The CDR3 totals 16 residues.

In this sample, this clonotype turned up many times. V and J are TRBV5-1 and TRBJ2-7; D uncertain. The CDR3 runs 13 residues. Germline CDR1 reads SGHRS; CDR2 reads YFSETQ. V lost 1 base and J 0 bases, leaving 5 bases between the germline ends. The CDR3 is CASSLQASYEQYF. The CDR3 DNA reads as TGCGCCAGCAGCTTGCAGGCCTCCTACGAGCAGTACTTC.

This chain uses TRBV20-1 with TRBJ2-2; possibly TRBD2 for D (6 bases). With 3 bases removed from V and 1 base from J, the gap between germline ends came to 12 bases. The CDR3 extends over 15 amino acids. CDR1 is DFQATT and CDR2 is SNEGSKA in the germline V gene (reference sequence). The CDR3 loop is CSASRGDLNTGELFF. The CDR3 DNA reads as TGCAGTGCTAGCAGAGGGGACTTGAACACCGGGGAGCTGTTTTTT.

In its sample, this clonotype was seen once. The J gene is TRBJ1-6, the V gene TRBV12-3 or TRBV12-4, with D unclear. Trimming removed 6 bases at V and 9 bases at J, with 12 bases between. This CDR3 contains 13 residues. The CDR3 loop is CASSRDSRSPLHF. Written as DNA, the CDR3 is TGTGCCAGCAGCCGAGACTCCCGTTCACCCCTCCACTTT.

This clonotype was detected many times. The chain carries TRBV7-2 and TRBJ1-2; tentative D call: TRBD1 (5 bases). The V end was cut by 2 bases, the J end by 0 bases, with 16 bases between. Germline lookup yields CDR1 SGHTA and CDR2 FQGNSA. This CDR3 spans 17 amino acids. DNA for the CDR3: TGTGCCAGCAGCTTACAGGCAGGGTTGTCAGCTAACTATGGCTACACCTTC. It specifies CASSLQAGLSANYGYTF.

The rearrangement joins TRBV16 to TRBJ2-2, with a tentative D call TRBD1 (5 bases). This CDR3 is 15 amino acids long. Germline V CDR1 and CDR2: KGHSY, FQNENV. V lost 3 bases and J 4 bases, leaving 12 bases between the germline ends. CDR3 nucleotide sequence: TGTGCCAGCAGCCAGGGCAGGGAAGGCACCGGGGAGCTGTTTTTT. Translating it yields CASSQGREGTGELFF.

This clonotype was seen a handful of times. The chain is built from TRBV14 and TRBJ2-1; D possibly corresponds to TRBD2 (5 bases). The germline CDR1 and CDR2 sequences are SGHDN and FVKESK. V lost 4 bases, J lost 13 bases, and 14 bases lay in between. This CDR3 contains 12 residues. CDR3 loop: CASSRGDRGQFF. In DNA, the CDR3 is TGTGCCAGCAGCCGGGGAGATAGAGGACAGTTCTTC.

This clonotype was found a few times. This chain joins TRBV5-1 and TRBJ2-1; 9 nucleotides match TRBD1. Germline-derived CDR1 and CDR2 are SGHRS and YFSETQ. Trimming cost V 4 bases and J 0 bases; bases outside gene matches: 8. The CDR3 covers 17 residues. CDR3 amino acids: CASSGTLTGGSYNEQFF. The CDR3 DNA is TGCGCCAGCAGCGGAACCTTGACAGGGGGCTCCTACAATGAGCAGTTCTTC.

The J gene is TRBJ2-3, the V gene TRBV7-2; 8 bases align to TRBD1. The germline gives CDR1 SGHTA, CDR2 FQGNSA. The CDR3 has 15 residues. Losses at the gene ends were 5 bases for V and 1 base for J; bases not matched to a gene: 5. The chain's CDR3 is CASSTMGQGTDTQYF. DNA for the CDR3: TGTGCCAGCAGCACAATGGGACAGGGCACAGATACGCAGTATTTT.

This chain links TRBV6-2 or TRBV6-3 with TRBJ1-2, with TRBD1 identical over 7 bases. Germline V gene lookup returns CDR1 MNHEY and CDR2 SVGEGT. V trimming: 5 bases; J trimming: 3 bases; junction bases outside the gene matches: 9. The length of the CDR3 is 15 residues. CDR3 amino acids: CASSTYDQGDYGYTF. For the CDR3, the DNA is TGTGCCAGCAGTACCTATGATCAGGGGGACTATGGCTACACCTTC.

This clonotype was found many times. V and J are TRBV20-1 and TRBJ2-3, with a weak D call TRBD1 (6 bases). The CDR3 covers 12 residues. V dropped 3 bases and J dropped 5 bases, with 9 bases sitting between them. The V gene's germline CDR1 is DFQATT and CDR2 SNEGSKA (reference sequence). CDR3: CSASSGVDTQYF. The DNA of the CDR3 is TGCAGTGCTAGTTCAGGGGTAGATACGCAGTATTTT.

This clonotype was seen only a few times. The chain employs TRBV6-5 and TRBJ2-7; D is unresolved. CDR3 length: 12 amino acids. The ends were cut back, 7 bases at V and 0 bases at J, with 7 bases in the middle. The V gene's germline CDR1 is MNHEY and CDR2 SVGAGI. The CDR3 region is CASMADSYEQYF. In nucleotides, the CDR3 is TGTGCCAGCATGGCGGACTCCTACGAGCAGTACTTC.

This clonotype was observed a handful of times. The V call is TRBV7-2, the J call TRBJ2-7; TRBD2 might be the D (6 bases). V dropped 5 bases and J dropped 3 bases, with 14 bases sitting between them. In germline, CDR1 is SGHTA, CDR2 FQGNSA. This CDR3 spans 14 amino acids. The CDR3 region has the DNA TGTGCCAGCAGCCGTAGCTGGGGAGGCTACGAGCAGTACTTC. The encoded protein is CASSRSWGGYEQYF.

This clonotype has a handful of counts. The chain carries TRBV10-3 and TRBJ2-7; 8 positions agree with TRBD2. Germline V gene sequence: CDR1 ENHRY, CDR2 SYGVKD. This CDR3 has 13 amino acids. The V segment lost 6 bases and the J segment 6 bases; nucleotides outside the gene matches: 7. Here the CDR3 reads CAIRPGLDAEQYF. The CDR3 DNA follows: TGTGCCATCAGGCCGGGACTAGATGCCGAGCAGTACTTC.

The chain uses TRBV7-2 and TRBJ2-1, with unresolved D. V was cut by 6 bases and J by 8 bases, with 17 bases left in between. The germline V gene has CDR1 SGHTA and CDR2 FQGNSA. The CDR3 runs to 14 residues. The CDR3 protein is CASSNTKGGYEQFF. CDR3 DNA: TGTGCCAGCAGTAATACCAAGGGCGGCTATGAGCAGTTCTTC.

This clonotype was observed a few times. The gene calls are TRBV12-3 or TRBV12-4 and TRBJ2-7; unclear D gene. This CDR3 has 12 residues. The V end lost 4 bases, the J end lost 6 bases, and 10 bases lay between the germline ends. This CDR3 is CASSSRPGEQYF. The CDR3, as DNA: TGTGCCAGCAGTTCTAGACCCGGCGAGCAGTACTTC.

The chain carries TRBV11-2 and TRBJ2-1; unclear D gene. The ends were cut back, 0 bases at V and 0 bases at J, with 3 bases in the middle. Germline values: CDR1 SGHAT, CDR2 FQNNGV. CDR3 length: 14 residues. The CDR3 loop is CASSLEYSYNEQFF. The CDR3 region has the DNA TGTGCCAGCAGCTTAGAGTACTCCTACAATGAGCAGTTCTTC.

This clonotype was found a few times. The J gene is TRBJ2-1, the V gene TRBV19; 7 bases map to TRBD1. The CDR3 spans 13 residues. Germline V gives CDR1 LNHDA, CDR2 SQIVND (reference sequence). V lost 7 bases and J lost 10; bases outside the gene matches: 10. Here the CDR3 DNA reads TGTGCCAGTACTTCTCCGGACAGGCTGGAGCAGTTCTTC. Protein sequence: CASTSPDRLEQFF.

This clonotype came up a few times. CDR3 sequence (DNA): TGTGCCAACAGCCCTAGCGGGAGGGCCAAAAACATTCAGTACTTC. As protein: CANSPSGRAKNIQYF. V and J are TRBV10-3 and TRBJ2-4; 11 nucleotides align to TRBD2. The length of the CDR3 is 15 residues. V lost 10 bases, J lost 1 base, and 6 bases stayed unmatched. The germline CDR1 and CDR2 sequences are ENHRY and SYGVKD.

The chain employs TRBV12-1 and TRBJ2-1. TRBV12-1 is a recognized pseudogene. This CDR3 contains 13 residues. The chain's CDR3 is CASSFIPTNEQFF. The CDR3 DNA reads TGTGCCAGCAGCTTTATTCCGACCAATGAGCAGTTCTTC.

The rearrangement uses TRBV7-2 and TRBJ2-3; D gene unclear. The germline V and J ends were trimmed by 3 bases and 0 bases, with 13 bases remaining between them. CDR3 length: 16 residues. Germline values: CDR1 SGHTA, CDR2 FQGNSA. The CDR3 here is CASSLSFLGSTDTQYF. Here the CDR3 DNA reads TGTGCCAGCAGCTTGTCTTTCCTAGGTAGCACAGATACGCAGTATTTT.

This chain connects TRBV5-6 to TRBJ2-3, with 15 bases fitting TRBD2. Germline CDR1 SGHDT, CDR2 YYEEEE. V was pared by 4 bases and J by 5 bases, with 5 bases of the junction left unmatched. The length of the CDR3 is 16 residues. The CDR3 spells CASSMGLAGGGDTQYF. In DNA, the CDR3 is TGTGCCAGCAGCATGGGACTAGCGGGAGGAGGAGATACGCAGTATTTT.

This clonotype was observed a handful of times. This rearrangement joins TRBV24-1 to TRBJ2-1; 8 bases align to TRBD1. Germline CDR1 and CDR2: KGHDR and SFDVKD. J was trimmed by 8 bases and V by 3 bases; bases with no gene match: 8. CDR3 length: 15 residues. This CDR3 reads CATSDTTGANDEQFF. Here the CDR3 DNA reads TGTGCCACCAGTGATACGACAGGGGCAAACGATGAGCAGTTCTTC.

This clonotype was seen a handful of times. The chain combines TRBV20-1 with TRBJ1-5; TRBD1 is a possible D gene (5 bases). The CDR3 totals 18 residues. The germline V gene encodes CDR1 DFQATT and CDR2 SNEGSKA (reference sequence). The CDR3 nucleotides read TGCAGGGGTACCACCTGGGGTAGTGTGGGGCAGATCAATCAGCCCCAGCATTTT. Translated, it gives CRGTTWGSVGQINQPQHF.